What follows is one T cell receptor (beta chain) and its context. The data belong to a study of cytomegalovirus exposure and HLA in healthy donors. In germline, CDR1 is MGHRA, CDR2 YSYEKL. This CDR3 is built from 16 residues. The V gene lost 2 bases and the J gene lost 1 base, with 14 bases spanning the gap. Use of 60 Vbeta and 13 Jbeta primers characterized the PCR. Sequenced by immunoSEQ multiplex PCR; TCRdb stores in-frame clones only, minus some. The sample records about 86,000 clones, approximately 78% being singletons. The origin of this receptor is a male donor in good health and CMV-seropositive. The chain uses TRBV4-1 and TRBJ2-5; TRBD2 is a possible D gene (6 bases). Sequenced material: PBMCs. Written as DNA, the CDR3 is TGCGCCAGCAGCCAATCCCTGGGAGCGGGCCAAGAGACCCAGTACTTC. It translates to CASSQSLGAGQETQYF.